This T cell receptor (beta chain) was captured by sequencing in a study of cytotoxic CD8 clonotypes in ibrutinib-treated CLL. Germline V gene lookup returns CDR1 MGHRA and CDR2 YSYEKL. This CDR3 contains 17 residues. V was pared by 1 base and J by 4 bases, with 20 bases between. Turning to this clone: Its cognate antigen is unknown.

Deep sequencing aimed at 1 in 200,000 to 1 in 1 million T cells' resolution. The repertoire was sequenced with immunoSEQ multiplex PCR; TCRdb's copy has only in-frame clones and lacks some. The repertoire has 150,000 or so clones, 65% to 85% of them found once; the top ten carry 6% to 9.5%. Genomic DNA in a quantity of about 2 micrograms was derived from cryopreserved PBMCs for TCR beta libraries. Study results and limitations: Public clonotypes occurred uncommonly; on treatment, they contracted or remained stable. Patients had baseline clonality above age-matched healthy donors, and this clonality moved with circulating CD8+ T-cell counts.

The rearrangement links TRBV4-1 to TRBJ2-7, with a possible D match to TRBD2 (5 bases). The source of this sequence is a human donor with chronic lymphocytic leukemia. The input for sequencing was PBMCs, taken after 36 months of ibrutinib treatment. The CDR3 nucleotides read TGCGCCAGCAGCCAAGCGGGTCTGAGGGCCTTGGATTACGAGCAGTACTTC. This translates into CASSQAGLRALDYEQYF.